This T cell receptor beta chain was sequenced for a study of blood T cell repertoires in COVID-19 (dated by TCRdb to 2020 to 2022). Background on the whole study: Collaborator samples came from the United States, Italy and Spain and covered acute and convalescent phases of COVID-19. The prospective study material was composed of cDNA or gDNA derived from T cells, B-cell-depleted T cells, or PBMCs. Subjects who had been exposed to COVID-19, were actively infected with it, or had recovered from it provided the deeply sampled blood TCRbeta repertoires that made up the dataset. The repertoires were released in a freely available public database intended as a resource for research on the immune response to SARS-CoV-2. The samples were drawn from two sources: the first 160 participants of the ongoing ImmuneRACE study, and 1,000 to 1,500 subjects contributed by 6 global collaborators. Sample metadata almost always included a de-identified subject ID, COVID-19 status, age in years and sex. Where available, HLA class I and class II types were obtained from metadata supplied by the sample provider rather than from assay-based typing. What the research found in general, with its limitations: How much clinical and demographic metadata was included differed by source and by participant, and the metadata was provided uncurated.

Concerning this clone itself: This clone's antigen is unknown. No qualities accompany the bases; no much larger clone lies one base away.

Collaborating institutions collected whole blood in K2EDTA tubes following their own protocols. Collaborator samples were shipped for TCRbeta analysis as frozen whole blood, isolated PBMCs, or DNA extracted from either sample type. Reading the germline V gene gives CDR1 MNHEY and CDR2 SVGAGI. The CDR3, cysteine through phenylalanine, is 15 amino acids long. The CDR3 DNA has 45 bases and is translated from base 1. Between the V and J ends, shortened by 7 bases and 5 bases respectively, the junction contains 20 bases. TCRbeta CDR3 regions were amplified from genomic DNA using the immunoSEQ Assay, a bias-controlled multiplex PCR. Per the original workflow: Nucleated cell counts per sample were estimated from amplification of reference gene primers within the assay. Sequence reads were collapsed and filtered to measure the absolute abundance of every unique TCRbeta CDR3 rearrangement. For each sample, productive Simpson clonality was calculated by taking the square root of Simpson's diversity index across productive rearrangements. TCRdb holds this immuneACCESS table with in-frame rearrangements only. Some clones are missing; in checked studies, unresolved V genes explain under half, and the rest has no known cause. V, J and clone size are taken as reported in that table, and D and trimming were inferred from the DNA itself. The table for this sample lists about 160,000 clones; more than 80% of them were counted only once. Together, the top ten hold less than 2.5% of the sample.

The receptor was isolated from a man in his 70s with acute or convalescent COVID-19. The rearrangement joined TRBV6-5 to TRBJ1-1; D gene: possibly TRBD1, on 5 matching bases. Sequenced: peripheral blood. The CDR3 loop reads CASTPIGGLRTEAFF. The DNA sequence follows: TGTGCCAGCACCCCAATCGGGGGACTTAGGACTGAAGCTTTCTTT.